Listed below are T cell receptor beta chains from one sample, sequenced in a study of T cells in Graves' hyperthyroidism and ophthalmopathy. TCRdb called the multiplex PCR reads again in MiXCR, with one record for every CDR3 protein. The sample contains about 250,000 distinct CDR3 sequences, about 15% of which appear only once. Sequenced input: blood. The receptors derive from a woman between 50 and 59 years old with Graves' hyperthyroidism that later progressed to Graves' ophthalmopathy. CDR3s include the opening cysteine and the closing phenylalanine or tryptophan. A D gene is named only where the DNA matches it firmly. The size field is filled for only some rows; it gives once, few, many or a size class.

>TRBJ1-5|TRBV28|-|many
TGTGCCAGCTGGGAGCGGCCTGACAATCAGCCCCAGCATTTT
CASWERPDNQPQHF
>TRBJ1-6|TRBV5-1|-|-
TGCGCCAGCAGCTTGACCGCAGGGTGGGATTCACCCCTCCACTTT
CASSLTAGWDSPLHF
>TRBJ2-1|TRBV3-1|TRBD2|-
TGTGCCAGCAGTCCCGGGACTAGCGGGATGCATGAGCAGTTCTTC
CASSPGTSGMHEQFF
>TRBJ1-3|TRBV10-3|TRBD1|few
TGTGCCATCAGTCGACAGGGTTTGACTGGAAACACCATATATTTT
CAISRQGLTGNTIYF
>TRBJ2-2|TRBV7-3|-|many
TGCGCCAGCAGCTTAACCCCGAACACCGGGGAGCTGTTTTTT
CASSLTPNTGELFF
>TRBJ1-1|TRBV15|-|many
TGTGCCACCAGCAGAGGAAGAAACACTGAAGCTTTCTTT
CATSRGRNTEAFF
>TRBJ2-1|TRBV2|-|many
TGTGCCAGCAGCTTTGTACTAGGAGCTGAGGGTGAGCAGTTCTTC
CASSFVLGAEGEQFF
>TRBJ2-3|TRBV5-1|TRBD2|many
TGCGCCAGCAGCTGGGGACTAGCGGGAGGGCCCCCAGATACGCAGTATTTT
CASSWGLAGGPPDTQYF
>TRBJ2-1|TRBV28|TRBD2|-
TGTGCCAGCAGTTTTCTAGCGGGAGGGAAGTTCTTC
CASSFLAGGKFF
>TRBJ2-1|TRBV20-1|TRBD2|many
TGCAGTGCTAGGGGGGGACTAGTACGAAATGAGCAGTTCTTC
CSARGGLVRNEQFF
>TRBJ2-1|TRBV25-1|TRBD2|many
TGTGCCAGCAGTGAATACGGGACTAGCGATGAGCAGTTCTTC
CASSEYGTSDEQFF
>TRBJ2-1|TRBV20-1|-|many
TGCAGTGCACCCTTAGTTCCGGCTGAGCAGTTCTTC
CSAPLVPAEQFF
>TRBJ2-7|TRBV2|TRBD2|many
TGTGCCAGCAGTGAAAGAGCGGCGGGAGGGCCCTACGAGCAGTACTTC
CASSERAAGGPYEQYF
>TRBJ2-5|TRBV5-1|TRBD2|-
TGCACCAGCAGCTTGGGAGGGCCGAAGGAGACCCAGTACTTC
CTSSLGGPKETQYF
>TRBJ1-2|TRBV6-5|-|-
TGTGCCAGCAGTTACATCCAAGGACGGGGGGAGGAAGGCTACACCTTC
CASSYIQGRGEEGYTF
>TRBJ2-2|TRBV9|-|many
TGTGCCAGCAGCGGGTTAACCGGGATTCGCACCGGGGAGCTGTTTTTT
CASSGLTGIRTGELFF
>TRBJ1-5|TRBV28|-|few
TGTGCCAGCAGTTTATTTGGGGCGCAGCAGCCCCAGCATTTT
CASSLFGAQQPQHF
>TRBJ1-2|TRBV5-1|TRBD1|many
TGCGCCAGCAGCTTGACAGGACAGGACCCTTACCCCTATGGCTACACCTTC
CASSLTGQDPYPYGYTF
>TRBJ2-1|TRBV19|-|-
TGTGCCAGTAGTATAGGAGGGGTTACGTTCTTC
CASSIGGVTFF
>TRBJ1-3|TRBV29-1|-|few
TGCAGCGTCGCAGGGACAAGTGGAAACACCATATATTTT
CSVAGTSGNTIYF
>TRBJ2-1|TRBV5-6|TRBD2|many
TGTGCCAGCAGCTACACCGGGACTAGCTGGGATGAGCAGTTCTTC
CASSYTGTSWDEQFF
>TRBJ1-3|TRBV6-1|-|few
TGCGCCAGCAGTGAGGATTCCTTTTCTGGAAACACCATATATTTT
CASSEDSFSGNTIYF
>TRBJ1-2|TRBV28|TRBD1|-
TGTGCCAGCAGATCCGGGACAGGGGCTGGCTACACCTTC
CASRSGTGAGYTF
>TRBJ2-3|TRBV7-3|TRBD2|many
TGTGCCAGCAGCAATTTAGCGGGAGGTTTGGATACGCAGTATTTT
CASSNLAGGLDTQYF
>TRBJ1-1|TRBV18|-|many
TGTGCCAGCTCAGCTAGCGCAAACACTGAAGCTTTCTTT
CASSASANTEAFF
>TRBJ1-1|TRBV7-8|TRBD1|-
TGTGCCAGCAGCCCTGGGACAGGTGAAGCTTTCTTT
CASSPGTGEAFF
>TRBJ1-2|TRBV2|-|few
TGTGCCAGCAGCCCCGAAAGATTTTCTTATTCTGGCTACACCTTC
CASSPERFSYSGYTF
>TRBJ2-5|TRBV6-1|TRBD1|many
TGTGCCAGCAGTGAAACAGGGGCAGTCGGAGAGACCCAGTACTTC
CASSETGAVGETQYF
>TRBJ1-2|TRBV7-9|-|few
TGTGCCAGCAGCTTATGGCCAGGGACTTCGGGGTATGGCTACACCTTC
CASSLWPGTSGYGYTF
>TRBJ1-1|TRBV5-1|-|many
TGCGCCAGCAGCGCAACAGGGTTCTATACCGCTGAAGCTTTCTTT
CASSATGFYTAEAFF
>TRBJ1-1|TRBV29-1|-|many
TGCAGCGTGGCAAATCCGCCTTCCAACACTGAAGCTTTCTTT
CSVANPPSNTEAFF
>TRBJ1-1|TRBV19|-|many
TGTGCCAGTAGTACCTACGATGCTGTGGGCACTGAAGCTTTCTTT
CASSTYDAVGTEAFF
>TRBJ2-1|TRBV18|TRBD2|many
TGTGCCAGCTCAGGGGGGGTACACGGACCCTACAATGAGCAGTTCTTC
CASSGGVHGPYNEQFF
>TRBJ2-3|TRBV6-1|-|many
TGTGCCAGCACCAGGGGCGCAAGCACAGATACGCAGTATTTT
CASTRGASTDTQYF
>TRBJ2-6|TRBV2|-|few
TGTGCCAGCCTTATTCCCCCGGGACGGATCTCTGGGGCCAACGTCCTGACTTTC
CASLIPPGRISGANVLTF
>TRBJ1-5|TRBV20-1|-|many
TGCAGTGCTAGAGTTAGGATGTATAGCAATCAGCCCCAGCATTTT
CSARVRMYSNQPQHF
>TRBJ1-1|TRBV28|-|many
TGTGCCAGCACCCCGGGTGGGGGCGGTGACACTGAAGCTTTCTTT
CASTPGGGGDTEAFF
>TRBJ1-1|TRBV29-1|-|many
TGCAGCGTTACCGGGCCACAGAACACTGAAGCTTTCTTT
CSVTGPQNTEAFF
>TRBJ2-1|TRBV5-1|-|few
TGCGCCAGCAGCCCTGTGGCCGCTGGGTCCTACAATGAGCAGTTCTTC
CASSPVAAGSYNEQFF
>TRBJ1-1|TRBV3-1|-|many
TGTGCCAGCAGCCAACTGGGGGTGAACACTGAAGCTTTCTTT
CASSQLGVNTEAFF
>TRBJ2-1|TRBV25-1|TRBD2|-
TGTGCCAGCAGTGACAGCGGGGGGACCTACAATGAGCAGTTCTTC
CASSDSGGTYNEQFF
>TRBJ2-1|TRBV28|TRBD2|many
TGTGCCAGCAGTCCTCTAGCGGAAACGTACAATGAGCAGTTCTTC
CASSPLAETYNEQFF
>TRBJ1-3|TRBV20-1|-|-
TGCAGTGCACGGACTGATAACTCTGGAAACACCATATATTTT
CSARTDNSGNTIYF
>TRBJ2-3|TRBV20-1|-|-
TGCAGTGCTAGTTTCAATCAGGCGGGGCAGTATTTT
CSASFNQAGQYF
>TRBJ1-3|TRBV30|-|many
TGTGCCTGGAGTCAGGGAAACGGAAACACCATATATTTT
CAWSQGNGNTIYF
>TRBJ1-6|TRBV28|TRBD1|many
TGTGCCAGCAGCTCTTCGTCGGCCGGGGGGGCGGGACAGGAATATAGGGCCCTCCACTTT
CASSSSSAGGAGQEYRALHF
>TRBJ1-2|TRBV6-1|-|many
TGTGCCAGCAGGCCAGAGACTAACTATGGCTACACCTTC
CASRPETNYGYTF
>TRBJ2-4|TRBV20-1|-|many
TGCAGTGCGCGGCAAAACATTCAGTACTTC
CSARQNIQYF
>TRBJ2-7|TRBV28|-|many
TGTGCCAGCAGTCGGGACTTCTCCTACGAGCAGTACTTC
CASSRDFSYEQYF
>TRBJ1-2|TRBV5-1|-|many
TGCGCCAGCAGCTTGGTGCAGGGGCTGGTCTATGGCTACACCTTC
CASSLVQGLVYGYTF
>TRBJ2-4|TRBV30|-|many
TGTGCCTGGAGTGTAGGGCGGGAAAACATTCAGTACTTC
CAWSVGRENIQYF
>TRBJ2-2|TRBV20-1|-|many
TGCAGTGCTAGCCCCTCAGGGATTCTGCACGGGGAGCTGTTTTTT
CSASPSGILHGELFF
>TRBJ1-1|TRBV29-1|-|many
TGCAGCGCCGCCGACGGAGGCAAGACTGAAGCTTTCTTT
CSAADGGKTEAFF
>TRBJ2-7|TRBV18|-|many
TGTGCCAGCTCACCCGATACAAGGGGGAAGCAGTACTTC
CASSPDTRGKQYF
>TRBJ2-1|TRBV20-1|TRBD1|many
TGCAGTGCTCTGACAGGGCTTGTAGGTGGGGGTTACAATGAGCAGTTCTTC
CSALTGLVGGGYNEQFF